Shown below are 28 T cell receptor beta chains from a single sample sequenced in a study of blood T cells in healthy people across ages. The second PCR ran about 7 to 12 cycles with a sample-barcoded 5' primer and J-beta primers. MiXCR was run by TCRdb on the 5' RACE reads, yielding one entry per CDR3 protein. This table has some 900,000 distinct CDR3 sequences, roughly 48% appearing once. Sequenced: blood. The source of these receptors is a man aged 25 to 45 in good health.

V usage is TRBV20-1 and J usage is TRBJ2-1, with 9 bases that match TRBD2. CDR1 and CDR2 from the germline V gene are DFQATT and SNEGSKA (reference sequence). CDR3 length: 15 residues. The V and J ends lost 0 bases and 5 bases, in that order; junction bases with no gene match: 5. This CDR3 is CSARDLLAGNNEQFF. In DNA, the CDR3 is TGCAGTGCTAGAGATTTGCTAGCGGGAAACAATGAGCAGTTCTTC.

This clonotype has only a few counts. This rearrangement joins TRBV4-2 to TRBJ1-5, with D maybe TRBD1 (6 bases). V shed 2 bases and J shed 6 bases, with 8 bases lying between them. Germline lookup yields CDR1 LGHNA and CDR2 YNFKEQ. The CDR3 totals 13 residues. CDR3 nucleotide sequence: TGTGCCAGCAGCCAAACAGGGACTCAGCCCCAGCATTTT. This encodes CASSQTGTQPQHF.

CDR3 sequence reads: CASSLVLSYNSPLHF. DNA of the CDR3: TGTGCCAGCAGTTTAGTACTCTCCTATAATTCACCCCTCCACTTT. V gene TRBV12-3 or TRBV12-4 combines with J gene TRBJ1-6, with D unresolved. The CDR3 runs 15 residues. The ends were cut back, 1 base at V and 0 bases at J, with 4 bases in the middle.

A few counts support this clonotype. V gene TRBV2 combines with J gene TRBJ2-1, with D possibly matching TRBD2 (6 bases). CDR3 length: 15 amino acids. V lost 2 bases and J 2 bases, leaving 10 bases between the germline ends. The germline V gene encodes CDR1 SNHLY and CDR2 FYNNEI. The CDR3 DNA follows: TGTGCCAGCAGTGAAACTAGCTCACCCTACAATGAGCAGTTCTTC. This gives the protein CASSETSSPYNEQFF. Using reference TRBV2 and TRBJ2-1 for the parts outside the CDR3, the full variable domain is EPEVTQTPSHQVTQMGQEVILRCVPISNHLYFYWYRQILGQKVEFLVSFYNNEISEKSEIFDDQFSVERPDGSNFTLKIRSTKLEDSAMYFCASSETSSPYNEQFFGPGTRLTVL.

The genes are TRBV29-1 and TRBJ2-4; a possible D gene is TRBD2 (7 bases). The tail of the sequence fits TRBJ2-5 better, so the J call may be wrong. The germline V gene encodes CDR1 SQVTM and CDR2 ANQGSEA. The CDR3 totals 14 residues. CDR3 coding DNA: TGCAGCGTCCGCGCGGGGGCTTCTCAAGAGACCCAGTACTTC. It is translated as CSVRAGASQETQYF.

A few counts support this clonotype. V and J are TRBV14 and TRBJ2-7; 8 bases agree with TRBD1. V gave up 3 bases and J gave up 2 bases; unmatched junction bases: 6. Germline CDR1 reads SGHDN; CDR2 reads FVKESK. This CDR3 is 15 amino acids long. The CDR3 region is CASSHSGQAPYEQYF. The CDR3 region has the DNA TGTGCCAGCAGCCATTCGGGACAGGCCCCCTACGAGCAGTACTTC.

This chain links TRBV12-3 or TRBV12-4 with TRBJ2-3, with TRBD2 matching 7 bases. V trimming: 4 bases; J trimming: 7 bases; junction bases outside the gene matches: 14. The CDR3 runs to 16 residues. The CDR3, as DNA: TGTGCCAGCAGTTATTCCGGGACTACAAAAACTAATACGCAGTATTTT. It codes for CASSYSGTTKTNTQYF.

The V and J genes are TRBV28 and TRBJ2-5, with 8 nucleotides matching TRBD2. CDR1 and CDR2 (germline): MDHEN, SYDVKM. V dropped 8 bases and J dropped 5; count of bases not matched to a gene: 7. The CDR3 consists of 13 residues. The DNA for the CDR3 is TGTGCCAGCCTTAGCGGGGACTCGGAGACCCAGTACTTC. Translating it yields CASLSGDSETQYF.

The CDR3 here is CASSLRGFLGYTF. CDR3 nucleotides: TGTGCCAGCAGCTTAAGGGGTTTTTTGGGCTACACCTTC. The chain carries TRBV7-2 and TRBJ1-2; maybe TRBD1 (5 bases). V was clipped by 2 bases and J by 8 bases, with 12 bases between them. In germline, CDR1 is SGHTA, CDR2 FQGNSA. The CDR3 covers 13 residues.

The gene calls are TRBV20-1 and TRBJ1-2; TRBD1 might be the D (5 bases). The CDR3 runs to 16 residues. CDR1 and CDR2 from the germline V gene are DFQATT and SNEGSKA (reference sequence). V shed 0 bases and J shed 7 bases, with 21 bases lying between them. The CDR3 DNA is TGCAGTGCTAGAGATCAAACAGGCTTACTCCCTACTGGCTACACCTTC. Translating it yields CSARDQTGLLPTGYTF.

The gene calls are TRBV13 and TRBJ2-5; the D gene is possibly TRBD1 (6 bases). The germline V gene has CDR1 PRHDT and CDR2 FYEKMQ (reference sequence). This CDR3 has 15 residues. The germline V and J ends were trimmed by 2 bases and 4 bases, with 14 bases remaining between them. CDR3: CASSLQQGTGETQYF. The CDR3 nucleotides are TGTGCCAGCAGCTTACAACAGGGTACGGGAGAGACCCAGTACTTC.

The rearrangement uses TRBV4-1 and TRBJ2-3, with a possible D match to TRBD2 (6 bases). This CDR3 spans 15 amino acids. Germline-derived CDR1 and CDR2 are MGHRA and YSYEKL. V was pared by 4 bases and J by 2 bases, with 13 bases between. The CDR3: CASSRTRTTTDTQYF. The CDR3 coding sequence is TGCGCCAGCAGCCGAACTAGGACTACCACAGATACGCAGTATTTT.

V gene TRBV7-2 combines with J gene TRBJ1-5; no clear D gene. Trimming stripped 1 base from V and 0 bases from J, with 13 bases between. This CDR3 contains 17 residues. Germline V CDR1 and CDR2: SGHTA, FQGNSA. Written as DNA, the CDR3 is TGTGCCAGCAGCTTAGGGCCCCCGAGTCGTAGCAATCAGCCCCAGCATTTT. Amino acid sequence: CASSLGPPSRSNQPQHF.

The table lists this clonotype with a few counts. The chain employs TRBV7-2 and TRBJ2-3; D may be TRBD1 (6 bases). This CDR3 is 16 amino acids long. Germline CDR1 is SGHTA and CDR2 is FQGNSA. V lost 6 bases and J 0 bases, leaving 16 bases between the germline ends. In nucleotides, the CDR3 is TGTGCCAGCAGACTAATGGGGCAGGGGAGCACAGATACGCAGTATTTT. It encodes CASRLMGQGSTDTQYF. The entire variable domain, with the rest obtained from reference TRBV7-2 and TRBJ2-3, is as follows: GAGVSQSPSNKVTEKGKDVELRCDPISGHTALYWYRQSLGQGLEFLIYFQGNSAPDKSGLPSDRFSAERTGGSVSTLTIQRTQQEDSAVYLCASRLMGQGSTDTQYFGPGTRLTVL.

The chain joins TRBV10-2 to TRBJ2-3; TRBD1 agrees at 9 bases. CDR1 and CDR2 (germline): WSHSY, SAAADI. V was clipped by 5 bases and J by 2 bases; unmatched bases: 5. This CDR3 is built from 15 residues. In DNA, the CDR3 is TGCGCCAGCAGTCCCGGGACAGGGTACACAGATACGCAGTATTTT. The encoded protein is CASSPGTGYTDTQYF.

The chain uses TRBV20-1 and TRBJ1-1; D unclear. CDR3 size: 14 residues. V was shortened by 5 bases and J by 1 base, with 14 bases between the two germline ends. Per the germline V gene, CDR1 is DFQATT and CDR2 is SNEGSKA (reference sequence). The CDR3 sequence: CSAHRINKNTEAFF. Here the CDR3 DNA reads TGCAGTGCTCACCGGATAAATAAGAACACTGAAGCTTTCTTT.

This clonotype was found a few times. The J gene is TRBJ2-2, the V gene TRBV29-1; D is unclear. Per the germline V gene, CDR1 is SQVTM and CDR2 is ANQGSEA. V dropped 6 bases and J dropped 1 base, with 6 bases sitting between them. The CDR3 is made up of 12 amino acids. CDR3 protein: CSVVKNTGELFF. Written as DNA, the CDR3 is TGCAGCGTCGTAAAGAACACCGGGGAGCTGTTTTTT.

The chain carries TRBV7-2 and TRBJ2-3; possible D gene TRBD2, 5 bases. CDR3 length: 16 residues. Trimming removed 2 bases at V and 0 bases at J, with 12 bases between. In germline, CDR1 is SGHTA, CDR2 FQGNSA. DNA for the CDR3: TGTGCCAGCAGCTTAACAGCGGTCACTAGCACAGATACGCAGTATTTT. As protein: CASSLTAVTSTDTQYF.

The sample holds a few counts of this clonotype. V usage is TRBV3-1 and J usage is TRBJ2-7; D uncertain. CDR1 is LGHDT, CDR2 YNNKEL, per germline (reference sequence). This CDR3 region has 16 residues. V shed 4 bases and J shed 0 bases, with 16 bases lying between them. CDR3 nucleotide sequence: TGTGCCAGCAGCCTCCTCCCCGACACAGTCTCCTACGAGCAGTACTTC. Amino acids: CASSLLPDTVSYEQYF.

V gene TRBV5-1 combines with J gene TRBJ2-6; a possible D gene is TRBD2 (5 bases). This CDR3 is built from 17 residues. V gave up 0 bases and J gave up 1 base, with 11 bases separating them. The V gene's germline CDR1 is SGHRS and CDR2 YFSETQ. In DNA form, the CDR3 reads TGCGCCAGCAGCTTGGACCACAGAGGGTCTGGGGCCAACGTCCTGACTTTC. The encoded protein is CASSLDHRGSGANVLTF.

This clonotype was observed a few times. DNA of the CDR3: TGTGCCAGCAGTTCCGCGGGACTCCCGCCTGAGCAGTTCTTC. Translating gives CASSSAGLPPEQFF. V and J are TRBV28 and TRBJ2-1; a weak D match, TRBD2 (6 bases). From germline, CDR1 is MDHEN and CDR2 SYDVKM. V lost 4 bases, J lost 9 bases, and 16 bases lay in between. CDR3 length equals 14 residues.

This clonotype was seen a few times. The V call is TRBV7-8, the J call TRBJ1-2; unclear D gene. CDR3 length equals 13 residues. Trimming left V 3 bases short and J 3 bases short, with 8 bases between. The germline V gene has CDR1 SGHVS and CDR2 FQNEAQ. CDR3 in amino acids: CASSLSDYYGYTF. The CDR3 DNA reads as TGTGCCAGCAGCTTGTCAGACTACTATGGCTACACCTTC. The whole variable domain, remainder taken from reference TRBV7-8 and TRBJ1-2, is GAGVSQSPRYKVAKRGQDVALRCDPISGHVSLFWYQQALGQGPEFLTYFQNEAQLDKSGLPSDRFFAERPEGSVSTLKIQRTQQEDSAVYLCASSLSDYYGYTFGSGTRLTVV.

About this clonotype: Possible read error: a much larger clone is one base away. CDR3 in DNA: TGCGCCAGCAGCCAAGATACGGGGGACTATGGCTACACCTTC. It encodes CASSQDTGDYGYTF. The chain couples TRBV4-3 to TRBJ1-2; D may be TRBD1 (5 bases). In germline, CDR1 is LGHNA, CDR2 YSLEER. The CDR3 runs 14 residues. The V end lost 0 bases, the J end lost 3 bases, and 8 bases lay between the germline ends.

This clonotype was detected a few times. The V and J genes are TRBV12-3 or TRBV12-4 and TRBJ1-2, with no clear D. V was pared by 3 bases and J by 0 bases, with 8 bases between. CDR3 length equals 14 residues. As DNA, the CDR3 is TGTGCCAGCAGTTTGACACCAACTAACTATGGCTACACCTTC. Encoded protein: CASSLTPTNYGYTF.

The V and J genes are TRBV20-1 and TRBJ2-7; D unresolved. This CDR3 contains 14 residues. The V end was cut by 6 bases, the J end by 6 bases, with 21 bases between. From germline, CDR1 is DFQATT and CDR2 SNEGSKA (reference sequence). CDR3 coding DNA: TGCAGTGCGCCGCATCCGGTGACGTTCCTCGAGCAGTACTTC. This encodes CSAPHPVTFLEQYF.

This clonotype has only a few counts. The chain recombines TRBV7-2 with TRBJ2-3; D unresolved. Germline V CDR1 and CDR2: SGHTA, FQGNSA. The CDR3 loop spans 17 amino acids. Trimming stripped 5 bases from V and 1 base from J, with 19 bases between. The CDR3 spells CASSTHQRSLGTDTQYF. The CDR3 DNA reads as TGTGCCAGCAGCACACATCAGAGGAGTCTCGGCACAGATACGCAGTATTTT.

The V and J genes are TRBV3-1 and TRBJ2-7; the D call may be TRBD1 or TRBD2 (5 bases each). Trimming took off 1 base at V and 4 bases at J, with 14 bases between the two ends. The V gene's germline CDR1 is LGHDT and CDR2 YNNKEL (reference sequence). This CDR3 has 15 amino acids. The CDR3 DNA follows: TGTGCCAGCAGCCAAGGGCGTCGGGGCGGATACGAGCAGTACTTC. As protein: CASSQGRRGGYEQYF.

The rearrangement links TRBV2 to TRBJ2-5; D gene uncertain. The germline gives CDR1 SNHLY, CDR2 FYNNEI. The germline V and J ends were trimmed by 6 bases and 5 bases, with 16 bases remaining between them. The length of the CDR3 is 14 residues. The CDR3 DNA follows: TGTGCCAGCAGCCGAGACACCTTCGGGGAGACCCAGTACTTC. Its translation is CASSRDTFGETQYF.